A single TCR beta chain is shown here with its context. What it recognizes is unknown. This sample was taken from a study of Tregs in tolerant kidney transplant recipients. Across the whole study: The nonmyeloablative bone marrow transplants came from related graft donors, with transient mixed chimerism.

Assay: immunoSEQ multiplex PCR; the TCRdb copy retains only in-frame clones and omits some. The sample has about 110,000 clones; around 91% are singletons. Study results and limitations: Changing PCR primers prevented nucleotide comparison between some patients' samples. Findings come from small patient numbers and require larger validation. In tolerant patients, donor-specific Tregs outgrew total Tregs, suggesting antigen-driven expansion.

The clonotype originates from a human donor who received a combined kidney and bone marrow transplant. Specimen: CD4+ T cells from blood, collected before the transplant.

The CDR3 region has the DNA TGTGCCAGCAGTCCACGGACTAGCGGGACCAATACGCAGTATTTT. It encodes CASSPRTSGTNTQYF. V gene TRBV27 combines with J gene TRBJ2-3; TRBD2 aligns across 12 bases. J lost 7 bases, V lost 5 bases, and 7 bases had no gene match. This CDR3 region has 15 residues. The germline gives CDR1 MNHEY, CDR2 SMNVEV (reference sequence).